The 8 T cell receptor beta chains below were found in one sample sequenced in a study of blood T cell repertoires in COVID-19. Only in-frame clones appear in the TCRdb table, and some are missing; sequencing was by immunoSEQ multiplex PCR. The sample holds more than 200,000 clones, around 84% seen once. Sample: PBMCs or T cells enriched from blood (not recorded which). All receptors come from a man aged 35-49 years who had recovered from COVID-19.

The chain links TRBV5-1 to TRBJ2-3; 14 bases line up with TRBD2. The V gene end was trimmed by 4 bases and the J gene end by 6 bases; junction bases not matched to a gene: 1. Looked up from germline, CDR1 is SGHRS and CDR2 is YFSETQ. The CDR3 is 14 residues long. The CDR3 reads CASSRLAGGDTQYF. DNA of the CDR3: TGCGCCAGCAGCCGACTAGCGGGGGGGGATACGCAGTATTTT.

The rearrangement uses TRBV3-1 (or the pseudogene TRBV3-2) and TRBJ1-3; D may be TRBD1 (5 bases). The ends were cut back, 4 bases at V and 0 bases at J, with 13 bases in the middle. The CDR3 runs 16 residues. CDR1 and CDR2 (germline): LGHDT, YNNKEL (reference sequence). This chain's CDR3 is CASSLSTGASGNTIYF. As DNA, the CDR3 is TGTGCCAGCAGCCTCAGTACAGGAGCCTCTGGAAACACCATATATTTT.

This clone was observed a handful of times. The V call is TRBV27, the J call TRBJ1-3, with D tentatively TRBD1 (6 bases). The CDR3 is 15 residues long. From germline, CDR1 is MNHEY and CDR2 SMNVEV (reference sequence). The V end was cut by 3 bases, the J end by 2 bases, with 11 bases between. The CDR3: CASSFRGVPGNTIYF. As DNA, the CDR3 is TGTGCCAGCAGTTTCAGGGGAGTACCTGGAAACACCATATATTTT.

The V call is TRBV28, the J call TRBJ2-7, with a weak D call TRBD2 (6 bases). The CDR3 covers 14 residues. V gave up 5 bases and J gave up 4 bases, with 15 bases separating them. Germline lookup yields CDR1 MDHEN and CDR2 SYDVKM. This chain's CDR3 is CASSAGTPPYEQYF. The CDR3 DNA sequence: TGTGCCAGCAGTGCCGGGACTCCCCCTTACGAGCAGTACTTC.

The gene calls are TRBV29-1 and TRBJ1-2; TRBD1 aligns across 7 bases. This CDR3 has 14 residues. V was clipped by 3 bases and J by 7 bases; unmatched bases: 11. The V gene's germline CDR1 is SQVTM and CDR2 ANQGSEA. The CDR3 protein is CSVDKAGGSSGYTF. CDR3 nucleotides: TGCAGCGTTGATAAGGCAGGGGGGTCTTCTGGCTACACCTTC.

This chain uses TRBV5-1 with TRBJ1-1; unclear D gene. Trimming took off 3 bases at V and 2 bases at J, with 8 bases between the two ends. The germline gives CDR1 SGHRS, CDR2 YFSETQ. This CDR3 spans 13 amino acids. CDR3 region: CASSSTLNTEAFF. CDR3 in DNA: TGCGCCAGCAGCTCCACATTAAACACTGAAGCTTTCTTT. The variable domain in full, with the rest retrieved from reference TRBV5-1 and TRBJ1-1, is KAGVTQTPRYLIKTRGQQVTLSCSPISGHRSVSWYQQTPGQGLQFLFEYFSETQRNKGNFPGRFSGRQFSNSRSEMNVSTLELGDSALYLCASSSTLNTEAFFGQGTRLTVV.

This chain links TRBV3-1 (or the pseudogene TRBV3-2) with TRBJ2-1; a weak D match, TRBD1 (6 bases). V dropped 6 bases and J dropped 8 bases, with 11 bases sitting between them. The CDR3 extends over 12 amino acids. Germline CDR1 reads LGHDT; CDR2 reads YNNKEL (reference sequence). CDR3 in amino acids: CASSPQGDEQFF. The CDR3 DNA reads TGTGCCAGCAGTCCACAGGGCGATGAGCAGTTCTTC.

This clone occurred a few times. The genes are TRBV19 and TRBJ1-5; D remains unclear. Germline lookup yields CDR1 LNHDA and CDR2 SQIVND (reference sequence). The CDR3 has 16 amino acids. V was cut by 2 bases and J by 6 bases, with 17 bases left in between. The DNA of the CDR3 is TGTGCCAGTAGTATAAGGCGGCCCGGGGAAGGTCAGCCCCAGCATTTT. Its translation is CASSIRRPGEGQPQHF.